This T cell receptor (beta chain) was profiled in a study of T-cell memory formation after mild COVID-19. Study at large: There were largely donor-specific TCR clusters.

This clonotype occurred a few times. Its antigen is undetermined. Whole-study findings and limits: CD4+ clones that contracted lay mainly in CM and EM; CD8+ ones lay in EMRA. Whether second-wave clones peaking at day 37 were SARS-CoV-2 specific went unconfirmed.

Researchers used 5'RACE with constant-segment primers to make TCR alpha and TCR beta cDNA libraries that carry sample barcodes and UMIs. TCRdb passed the 5' RACE reads through MiXCR, listing each CDR3 protein once. The sample yields 450,000 to 700,000 distinct CDR3 sequences, around 17% seen once. Sequencing was done on a sample of PBMCs or a T cell subset sorted from them (not recorded which). This clonotype originated in an adult woman who had mild COVID-19 (a few samples of this study predate the infection). Cell type and time point are not known.

CDR3 loop: CASSLEKDTQYF. The CDR3 DNA follows: TGTGCCAGCAGCTTAGAGAAAGATACGCAGTATTTT. The chain couples TRBV7-3 to TRBJ2-3; no reliable D call. V dropped 2 bases and J dropped 5 bases, with 5 bases sitting between them. In germline, CDR1 is SGHTA, CDR2 FQGTGA. This CDR3 has 12 residues. The full variable domain, rest sourced from reference TRBV7-3 and TRBJ2-3, is GAGVSQTPSNKVTEKGKYVELRCDPISGHTALYWYRQSLGQGPEFLIYFQGTGAADDSGLPNDRFFAVRPEGSVSTLKIQRTERGDSAVYLCASSLEKDTQYFGPGTRLTVL.